This T cell receptor (beta chain) is from a study of blood T cell repertoires in COVID-19. In the original processing: Amplification of reference gene primers provided the estimated nucleated cell counts. Produced via immunoSEQ multiplex PCR; TCRdb's table is partial and in-frame only. V and J calls and clone size are copied from that table; D and trimming were computed from the DNA. The profile shows just over 60,000 clones, about 80% of them singletons. CDR1 and CDR2 (germline): ENHRY, SYGVKD. This CDR3 region has 16 residues. The trim removed 4 bases at V and 5 bases at J, leaving 5 bases unmatched.

Material for sequencing was peripheral blood. The sequence was obtained from a man aged 25-45 years with COVID-19, enrolled during active disease. The chain carries TRBV10-3 and TRBJ2-2, with 12 bases aligning to TRBD1. CDR3 sequence (DNA): TGTGCCATCAGTGTCGAGGGACAGGGGGCGACCGGGGAGCTGTTTTTT. This gives the protein CAISVEGQGATGELFF.